A selection of T cell receptor beta chains follows, all from one sample in a study of T cell repertoires in cytomegalovirus infection. A single record per CDR3 protein comes from TCRdb applying MiXCR to the reads. Of about 230,000 distinct CDR3 sequences listed, about 23% are singletons. Sequenced: CD8+ T cells from PBMCs. Receptor source: a human donor in good health (CMV status not recorded). Some clones in this sample may be carry-over from other donors' samples. The CDR3 runs from the conserved cysteine through the conserved F or W. A D gene is named only where the DNA matches it firmly. Clone sizes are given selectively: once, few, many, or a class where the clone is expanded.

j_gene | v_gene | abundance | d_gene | CDR3aa | CDR3nt
TRBJ1-1 | TRBV7-9 | many | NA | CATEGGLNTEAFF | TGTGCCACCGAAGGGGGATTGAACACTGAAGCTTTCTTT
TRBJ1-1 | TRBV19 | few | NA | CASSPRPGQGTEAFF | TGTGCCAGTAGTCCCCGGCCAGGGCAGGGCACTGAAGCTTTCTTT
TRBJ2-3 | TRBV7-8 | many | NA | CASSLDRPDTQYF | TGTGCCAGCAGCTTAGATCGACCAGATACGCAGTATTTT
TRBJ1-2 | TRBV7-4 | NA | NA | CASSLVLAENYGYTF | TGTGCCAGCAGCTTAGTTCTCGCAGAGAACTATGGCTACACCTTC
TRBJ2-7 | TRBV7-8 | many | TRBD1 | CASSSRRGQADYEQYF | TGTGCCAGCAGTTCTAGGCGGGGACAGGCGGACTACGAGCAGTACTTC
TRBJ2-5 | TRBV7-2 | medium-sized | NA | CASSLWSGETQYF | TGTGCCAGCAGCCTATGGTCCGGAGAGACCCAGTACTTC
TRBJ1-3 | TRBV7-8 | few | NA | CASSLGPLSGNTIYF | TGTGCCAGCAGCCTGGGACCGCTCTCTGGAAACACCATATATTTT
TRBJ2-2 | TRBV6-5 | NA | NA | CASASGANTGELFF | TGTGCCAGCGCGTCGGGCGCGAACACCGGGGAGCTGTTTTTT
TRBJ1-2 | TRBV19 | few | NA | CATEMTANYGYTF | TGTGCCACCGAAATGACAGCTAACTATGGCTACACCTTC
TRBJ2-3 | TRBV6-5 | few | NA | CASSYGGDTDTQYF | TGTGCCAGCAGTTACGGCGGGGACACAGATACGCAGTATTTT
TRBJ2-1 | TRBV19 | NA | NA | CATLDPPSGEQFF | TGTGCCACCCTGGACCCCCCAAGCGGTGAGCAGTTCTTC
TRBJ2-1 | TRBV5-1 | NA | TRBD2 | CASSLGTSLEQFF | TGCGCCAGCAGCTTGGGGACTAGTTTGGAGCAGTTCTTC
TRBJ1-1 | TRBV12-3/TRBV12-4 | few | TRBD1 | CASSLGTGSNTEAFF | TGTGCCAGCAGTTTGGGGACAGGGTCGAACACTGAAGCTTTCTTT
TRBJ2-5 | TRBV27 | NA | TRBD1 | CASSRWTGETQYF | TGTGCCAGCAGCCGATGGACAGGGGAGACCCAGTACTTC
TRBJ2-7 | TRBV20-1 | once | NA | CSARDGLIEQYF | TGCAGTGCTAGAGACGGGCTCATCGAGCAGTACTTC
TRBJ2-5 | TRBV5-4 | NA | TRBD2 | CASTYRGSGRETQYF | TGTGCCAGCACCTACAGGGGAAGCGGGAGGGAGACCCAGTACTTC
TRBJ2-7 | TRBV14 | many | NA | CASRRSGGLYEQYF | TGTGCCAGCAGGCGCAGTGGAGGGCTGTACGAGCAGTACTTC
TRBJ2-2 | TRBV29-1 | NA | NA | CSVSGGTGELFF | TGCAGCGTTTCAGGGGGGACCGGGGAGCTGTTTTTT
TRBJ1-1 | TRBV19 | few | NA | CASSKASTPNTEAFF | TGTGCCAGTAGTAAAGCCAGTACTCCGAACACTGAAGCTTTCTTT
TRBJ2-1 | TRBV9 | few | TRBD2 | CASSVSGEPYNEQFF | TGTGCCAGCAGCGTCAGCGGGGAACCCTACAATGAGCAGTTCTTC
TRBJ1-1 | TRBV19 | few | NA | CASSIGQMNTEAFF | TGTGCCAGTAGTATTGGGCAGATGAACACTGAAGCTTTCTTT
TRBJ1-2 | TRBV20-1 | few | NA | CSARLGDGYTF | TGCAGTGCTAGGTTGGGGGATGGCTACACCTTC
TRBJ1-2 | TRBV7-4 | once | NA | CASSVGPKSYTF | TGTGCCAGCAGCGTCGGGCCTAAGAGCTACACCTTC
TRBJ1-1 | TRBV7-2 | many | NA | CASSLDFHPLNTEAFF | TGTGCCAGCAGCTTAGATTTCCATCCACTGAACACTGAAGCTTTCTTT
TRBJ2-1 | TRBV28 | many | NA | CASSLLSTVGYNEQFF | TGTGCCAGCAGTTTACTCTCCACTGTCGGGTACAATGAGCAGTTCTTC
TRBJ1-2 | TRBV4-1 | NA | TRBD1 | CASSQGFLAGGNSYTF | TGCGCCAGCAGCCAAGGATTCCTAGCAGGGGGTAACAGCTACACCTTC
TRBJ2-2 | TRBV9 | few | NA | CASSAHQDEELFF | TGTGCCAGCAGCGCCCACCAGGATGAGGAGCTGTTTTTT
TRBJ1-3 | TRBV7-4 | many | TRBD1 | CASSWDRRVAGYPGNTIYF | TGTGCCAGCAGCTGGGACAGGAGAGTCGCGGGCTATCCTGGAAACACCATATATTTT
TRBJ2-7 | TRBV27 | NA | NA | CASSFGGGSSGEQYF | TGTGCCAGCAGTTTTGGGGGTGGCAGCTCGGGCGAGCAGTACTTC
TRBJ2-2 | TRBV20-1 | many | NA | CSARDVGGQSTGELFF | TGCAGTGCTAGAGACGTGGGGGGGCAAAGCACCGGGGAGCTGTTTTTT
TRBJ1-4 | TRBV20-1 | few | NA | CSARPREASTTNEKLFF | TGCAGTGCTAGACCCCGGGAGGCCTCGACAACTAATGAAAAACTGTTTTTT
TRBJ2-7 | TRBV7-9 | many | NA | CASSLAGNSYEQYF | TGTGCCAGCAGCTTAGCCGGGAACTCCTACGAGCAGTACTTC
TRBJ1-6 | TRBV4-1 | NA | TRBD1 | CASSPGQDRNSPLHF | TGCGCCAGCAGCCCGGGACAGGACCGGAATTCACCCCTCCACTTT
TRBJ2-5 | TRBV5-6 | NA | NA | CASIQDIQETQYF | TGTGCCAGCATCCAAGACATCCAAGAGACCCAGTACTTC
TRBJ1-2 | TRBV20-1 | NA | NA | CSGAIPSGGLSYTF | TGCAGTGGGGCGATACCTTCGGGTGGGTTGTCCTACACCTTC
TRBJ2-5 | TRBV7-6 | many | TRBD1 | CASSWGTVSQETQYF | TGTGCCAGCAGCTGGGGGACAGTAAGTCAAGAGACCCAGTACTTC
TRBJ2-5 | TRBV6-6 | NA | NA | CASSYSTGLETQYF | TGTGCCAGCAGTTACTCGACCGGGCTCGAGACCCAGTACTTC
TRBJ2-2 | TRBV2 | few | NA | CASSDTTGELFF | TGTGCCAGCAGTGACACCACCGGGGAGCTGTTTTTT
TRBJ1-3 | TRBV13 | few | NA | CASSPGTGVGEHTIYF | TGTGCCAGCAGCCCAGGGACTGGCGTCGGGGAACACACCATATATTTT
TRBJ2-3 | TRBV14 | once | NA | CASSQGQSATTDTQYF | TGTGCCAGCAGCCAAGGACAATCAGCGACCACAGATACGCAGTATTTT
TRBJ2-1 | TRBV7-9 | NA | NA | CASSQYLGNEQFF | TGTGCCAGCAGTCAGTACTTGGGGAATGAGCAGTTCTTC
TRBJ2-5 | TRBV15 | few | NA | CATSRDIQVLERDQETQYF | TGTGCCACCAGCAGAGATATTCAAGTCTTAGAGAGGGATCAAGAGACCCAGTACTTC
TRBJ2-3 | TRBV20-1 | NA | NA | CSARQGSTQYF | TGCAGTGCTAGACAGGGAAGTACGCAGTATTTT